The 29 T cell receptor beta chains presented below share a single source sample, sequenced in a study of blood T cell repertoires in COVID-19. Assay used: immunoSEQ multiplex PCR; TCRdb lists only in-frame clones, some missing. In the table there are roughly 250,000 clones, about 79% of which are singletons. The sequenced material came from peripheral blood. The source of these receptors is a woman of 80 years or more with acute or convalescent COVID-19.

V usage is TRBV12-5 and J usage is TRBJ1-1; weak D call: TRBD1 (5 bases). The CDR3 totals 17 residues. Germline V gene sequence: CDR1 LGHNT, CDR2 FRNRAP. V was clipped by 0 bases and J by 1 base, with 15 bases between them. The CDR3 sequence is CASGLVALGQSNTEAFF. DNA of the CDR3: TGTGCTAGTGGTTTGGTGGCCCTTGGACAATCGAACACTGAAGCTTTCTTT. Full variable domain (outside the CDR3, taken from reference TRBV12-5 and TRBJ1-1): DARVTQTPRHKVTEMGQEVTMRCQPILGHNTVFWYRQTMMQGLELLAYFRNRAPLDDSGMPKDRFSAEMPDATLATLKIQPSEPRDSAVYFCASGLVALGQSNTEAFFGQGTRLTVV.

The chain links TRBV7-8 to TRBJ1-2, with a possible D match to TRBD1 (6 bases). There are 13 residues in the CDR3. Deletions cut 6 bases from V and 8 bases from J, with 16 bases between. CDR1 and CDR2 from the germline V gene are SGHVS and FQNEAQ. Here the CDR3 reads CASRPGTTAGYTF. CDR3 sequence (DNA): TGTGCCAGCAGGCCCGGGACAACTGCCGGCTACACCTTC.

CDR3 amino acids: CASSYGQGNYGYTF. The CDR3 DNA follows: TGTGCCAGCAGTTACGGACAGGGGAACTATGGCTACACCTTC. The rearrangement joins TRBV28 to TRBJ1-2, with 9 bases that match TRBD1. V shed 4 bases and J 2 bases; nucleotides not matched to a gene: 2. The germline gives CDR1 MDHEN, CDR2 SYDVKM. The length of the CDR3 is 14 residues.

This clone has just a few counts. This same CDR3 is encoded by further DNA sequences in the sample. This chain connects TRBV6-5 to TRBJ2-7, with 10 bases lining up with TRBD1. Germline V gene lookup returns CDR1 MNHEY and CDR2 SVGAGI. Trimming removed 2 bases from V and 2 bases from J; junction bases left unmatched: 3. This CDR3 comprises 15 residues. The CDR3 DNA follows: TGTGCCAGCAGTTACAGGGACAGGGGTACCTACGAGCAGTACTTC. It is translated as CASSYRDRGTYEQYF.

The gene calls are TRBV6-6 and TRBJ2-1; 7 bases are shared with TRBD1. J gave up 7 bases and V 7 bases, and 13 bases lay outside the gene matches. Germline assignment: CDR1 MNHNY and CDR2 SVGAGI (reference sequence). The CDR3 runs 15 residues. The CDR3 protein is CASTFGTAAGNEQFF. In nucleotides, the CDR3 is TGTGCCAGCACCTTCGGGACAGCTGCCGGTAATGAGCAGTTCTTC.

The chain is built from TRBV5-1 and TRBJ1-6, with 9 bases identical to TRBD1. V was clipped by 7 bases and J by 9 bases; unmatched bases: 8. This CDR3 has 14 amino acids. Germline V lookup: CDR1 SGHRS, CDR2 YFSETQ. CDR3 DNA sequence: TGCGCCAGCTGCCCGGGACAGGGCTCTTCACCCCTCCACTTT. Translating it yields CASCPGQGSSPLHF.

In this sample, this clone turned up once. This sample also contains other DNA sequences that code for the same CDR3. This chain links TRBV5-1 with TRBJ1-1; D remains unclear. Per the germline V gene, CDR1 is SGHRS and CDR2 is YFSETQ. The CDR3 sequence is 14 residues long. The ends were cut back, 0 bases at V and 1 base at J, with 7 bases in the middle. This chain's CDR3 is CASSLETTNTEAFF. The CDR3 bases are TGCGCCAGCAGCTTGGAAACTACGAACACTGAAGCTTTCTTT.

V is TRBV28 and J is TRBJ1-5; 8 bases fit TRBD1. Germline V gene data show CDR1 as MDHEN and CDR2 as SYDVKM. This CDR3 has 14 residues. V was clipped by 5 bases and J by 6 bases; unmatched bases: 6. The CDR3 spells CASSDRGGSQPQHF. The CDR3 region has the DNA TGTGCCAGCAGTGACAGGGGAGGTAGTCAGCCCCAGCATTTT.

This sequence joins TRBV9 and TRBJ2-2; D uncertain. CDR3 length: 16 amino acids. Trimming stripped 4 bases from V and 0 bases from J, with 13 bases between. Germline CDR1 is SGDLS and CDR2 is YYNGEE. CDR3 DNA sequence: TGTGCCAGCAGCCCCAGGATCGGCGCGAACACCGGGGAGCTGTTTTTT. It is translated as CASSPRIGANTGELFF.

The CDR3: CAWRKGDRDPTEAFF. The CDR3 bases are TGTGCCTGGAGAAAAGGGGACAGGGACCCCACTGAAGCTTTCTTT. V and J are TRBV30 and TRBJ1-1, with TRBD1 matching 9 bases. The V and J ends lost 3 bases and 4 bases, in that order; junction bases with no gene match: 9. CDR1 is GTSNPN and CDR2 is SVGIG in the germline V gene (reference sequence). The CDR3 runs 15 residues.

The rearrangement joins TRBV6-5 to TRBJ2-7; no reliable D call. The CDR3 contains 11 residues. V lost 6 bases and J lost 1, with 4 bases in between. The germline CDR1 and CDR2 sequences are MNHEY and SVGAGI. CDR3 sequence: CASRQSYEQYF. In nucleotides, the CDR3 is TGTGCCAGCAGGCAGTCCTACGAGCAGTACTTC.

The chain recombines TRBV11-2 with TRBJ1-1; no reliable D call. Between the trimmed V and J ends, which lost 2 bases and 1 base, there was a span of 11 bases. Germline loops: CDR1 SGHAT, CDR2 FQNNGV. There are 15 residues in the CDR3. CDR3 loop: CASSLRRAANTEAFF. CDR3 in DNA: TGTGCCAGCAGCTTACGGAGGGCCGCGAACACTGAAGCTTTCTTT.

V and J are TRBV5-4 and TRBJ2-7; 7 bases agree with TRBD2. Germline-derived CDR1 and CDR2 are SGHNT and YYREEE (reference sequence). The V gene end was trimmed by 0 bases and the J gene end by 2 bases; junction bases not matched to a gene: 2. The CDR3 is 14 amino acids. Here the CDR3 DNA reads TGTGCCAGCAGCTTGGAGCGGGGTACCTACGAGCAGTACTTC. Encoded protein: CASSLERGTYEQYF.

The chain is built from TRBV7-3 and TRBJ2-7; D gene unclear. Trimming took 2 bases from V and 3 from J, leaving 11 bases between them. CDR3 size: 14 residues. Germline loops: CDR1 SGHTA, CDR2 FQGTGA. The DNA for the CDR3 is TGTGCCAGCAGCTTATCAGAGAGGATCTACGAGCAGTACTTC. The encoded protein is CASSLSERIYEQYF.

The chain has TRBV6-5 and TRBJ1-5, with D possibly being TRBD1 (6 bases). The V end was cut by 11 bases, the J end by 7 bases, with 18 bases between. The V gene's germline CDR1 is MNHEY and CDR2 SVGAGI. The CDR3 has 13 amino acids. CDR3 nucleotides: TGTGCCTATGGGAGGGGGACTGGGCAGCCCCAGCATTTT. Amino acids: CAYGRGTGQPQHF.

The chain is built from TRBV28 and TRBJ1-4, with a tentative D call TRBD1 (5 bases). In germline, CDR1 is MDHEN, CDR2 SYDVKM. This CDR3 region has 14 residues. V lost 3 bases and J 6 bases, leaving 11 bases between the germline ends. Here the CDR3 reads CASSFGGVYEKLFF. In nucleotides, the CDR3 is TGTGCCAGCAGTTTTGGGGGGGTGTATGAAAAACTGTTTTTT.

CDR3 in DNA: TGTGCCAGCAGCTTCCCCAGGAACACTGAAGCTTTCTTT. It yields the protein CASSFPRNTEAFF. The chain employs TRBV7-9 and TRBJ1-1; D gene unclear. V was clipped by 3 bases and J by 1 base, with 6 bases between them. Germline assignment: CDR1 SEHNR and CDR2 FQNEAQ (reference sequence). The CDR3 has 13 residues.

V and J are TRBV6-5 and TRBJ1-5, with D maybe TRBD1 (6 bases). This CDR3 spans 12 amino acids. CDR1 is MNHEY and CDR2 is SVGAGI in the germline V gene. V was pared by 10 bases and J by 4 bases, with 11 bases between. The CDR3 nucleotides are TGTGCCACACAAGGGGGAAATCAGCCCCAGCATTTT. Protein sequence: CATQGGNQPQHF.

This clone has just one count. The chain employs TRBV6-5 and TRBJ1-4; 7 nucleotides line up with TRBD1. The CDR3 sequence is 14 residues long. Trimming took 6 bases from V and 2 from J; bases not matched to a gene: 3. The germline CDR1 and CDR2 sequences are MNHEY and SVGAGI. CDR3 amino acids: CASRTGSTNEKLFF. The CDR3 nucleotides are TGTGCCAGCAGGACAGGGTCTACTAATGAAAAACTGTTTTTT.

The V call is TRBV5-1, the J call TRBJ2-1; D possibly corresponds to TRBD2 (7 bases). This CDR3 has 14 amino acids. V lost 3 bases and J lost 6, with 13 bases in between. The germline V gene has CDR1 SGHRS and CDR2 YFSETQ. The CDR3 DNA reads TGCGCCAGCAGCTCCGGGGGGCCCGTCAATGAGCAGTTCTTC. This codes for CASSSGGPVNEQFF.

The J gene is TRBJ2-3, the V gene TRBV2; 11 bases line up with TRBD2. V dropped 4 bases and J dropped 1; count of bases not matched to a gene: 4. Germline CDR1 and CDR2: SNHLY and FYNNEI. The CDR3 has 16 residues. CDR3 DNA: TGTGCCAGCAGTGGCCCGGGACTAGCGGGCACAGATACGCAGTATTTT. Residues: CASSGPGLAGTDTQYF.

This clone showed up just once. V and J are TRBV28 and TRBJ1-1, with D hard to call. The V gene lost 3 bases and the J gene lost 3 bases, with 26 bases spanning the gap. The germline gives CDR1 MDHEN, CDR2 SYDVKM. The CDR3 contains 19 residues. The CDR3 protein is CASSFSRNWFGVSDTEAFF. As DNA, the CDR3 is TGTGCCAGCAGTTTTAGCCGGAATTGGTTCGGGGTAAGTGACACTGAAGCTTTCTTT. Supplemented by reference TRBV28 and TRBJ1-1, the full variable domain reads DVKVTQSSRYLVKRTGEKVFLECVQDMDHENMFWYRQDPGLGLRLIYFSYDVKMKEKGDIPEGYSVSREKKERFSLILESASTNQTSMYLCASSFSRNWFGVSDTEAFFGQGTRLTVV.

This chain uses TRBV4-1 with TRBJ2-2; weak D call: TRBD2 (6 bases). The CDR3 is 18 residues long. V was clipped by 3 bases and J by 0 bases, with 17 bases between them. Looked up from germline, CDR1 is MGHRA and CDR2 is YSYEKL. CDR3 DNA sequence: TGCGCCAGCAGCCACGGTGGAGGGACGGACGCGAACACCGGGGAGCTGTTTTTT. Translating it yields CASSHGGGTDANTGELFF.

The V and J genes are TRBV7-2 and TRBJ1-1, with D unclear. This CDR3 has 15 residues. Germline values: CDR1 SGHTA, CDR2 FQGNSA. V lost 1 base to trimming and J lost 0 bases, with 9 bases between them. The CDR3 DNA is TGTGCCAGCAGCTTAGGGGAGGTTATGAACACTGAAGCTTTCTTT. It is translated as CASSLGEVMNTEAFF.

CDR3 sequence reads: CASSLGTSGYGYTF. CDR3 DNA sequence: TGTGCCAGCAGCCTCGGGACATCGGGCTATGGCTACACCTTC. The rearrangement uses TRBV13 and TRBJ1-2; a weak D match, TRBD1 (6 bases). The CDR3 has 14 residues. V gave up 5 bases and J gave up 4 bases, with 14 bases separating them. The germline V gene has CDR1 PRHDT and CDR2 FYEKMQ (reference sequence).

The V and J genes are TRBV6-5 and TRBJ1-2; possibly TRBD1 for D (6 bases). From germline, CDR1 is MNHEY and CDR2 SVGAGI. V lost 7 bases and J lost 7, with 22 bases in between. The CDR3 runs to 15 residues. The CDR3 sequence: CASTPTWGRVGGYTF. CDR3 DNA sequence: TGTGCCAGCACCCCCACGTGGGGGCGCGTTGGTGGCTACACCTTC.

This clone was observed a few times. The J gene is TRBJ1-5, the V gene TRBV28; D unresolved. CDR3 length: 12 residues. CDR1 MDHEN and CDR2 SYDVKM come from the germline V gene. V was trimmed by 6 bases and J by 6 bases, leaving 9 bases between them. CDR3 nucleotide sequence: TGTGCCAGCAGCTCGGGTCTTCAGCCCCAGCATTTT. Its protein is CASSSGLQPQHF.

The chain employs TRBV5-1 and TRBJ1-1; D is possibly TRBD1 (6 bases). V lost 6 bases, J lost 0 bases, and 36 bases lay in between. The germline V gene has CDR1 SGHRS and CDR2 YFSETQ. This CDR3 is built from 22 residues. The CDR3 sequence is CASKPARPNGPGRTVMNTEAFF. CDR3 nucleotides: TGCGCCAGCAAACCTGCCCGACCGAATGGCCCGGGACGGACAGTAATGAACACTGAAGCTTTCTTT.

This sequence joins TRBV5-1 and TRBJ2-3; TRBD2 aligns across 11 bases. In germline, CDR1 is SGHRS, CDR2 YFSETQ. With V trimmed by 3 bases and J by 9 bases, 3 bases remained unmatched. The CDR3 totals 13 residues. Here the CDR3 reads CASSSTSGVTQYF. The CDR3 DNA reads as TGCGCCAGCAGCTCGACTAGCGGGGTCACGCAGTATTTT.